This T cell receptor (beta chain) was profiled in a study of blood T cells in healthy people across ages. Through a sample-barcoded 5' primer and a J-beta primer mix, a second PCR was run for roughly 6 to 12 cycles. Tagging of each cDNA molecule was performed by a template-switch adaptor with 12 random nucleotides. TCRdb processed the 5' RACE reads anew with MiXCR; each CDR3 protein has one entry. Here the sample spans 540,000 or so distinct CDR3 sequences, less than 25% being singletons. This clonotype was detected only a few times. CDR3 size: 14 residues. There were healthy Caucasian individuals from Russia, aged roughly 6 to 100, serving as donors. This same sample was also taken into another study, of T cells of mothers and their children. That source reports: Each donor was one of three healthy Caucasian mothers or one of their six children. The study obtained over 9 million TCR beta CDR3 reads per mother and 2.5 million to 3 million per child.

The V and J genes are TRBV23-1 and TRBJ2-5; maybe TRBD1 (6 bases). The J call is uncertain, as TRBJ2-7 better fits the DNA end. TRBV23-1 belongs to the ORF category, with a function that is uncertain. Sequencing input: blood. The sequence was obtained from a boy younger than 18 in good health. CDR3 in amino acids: CASSQAGQFYEQYF. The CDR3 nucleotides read TGCGCCAGCAGTCAAGCCGGACAGTTCTACGAGCAGTACTTC.